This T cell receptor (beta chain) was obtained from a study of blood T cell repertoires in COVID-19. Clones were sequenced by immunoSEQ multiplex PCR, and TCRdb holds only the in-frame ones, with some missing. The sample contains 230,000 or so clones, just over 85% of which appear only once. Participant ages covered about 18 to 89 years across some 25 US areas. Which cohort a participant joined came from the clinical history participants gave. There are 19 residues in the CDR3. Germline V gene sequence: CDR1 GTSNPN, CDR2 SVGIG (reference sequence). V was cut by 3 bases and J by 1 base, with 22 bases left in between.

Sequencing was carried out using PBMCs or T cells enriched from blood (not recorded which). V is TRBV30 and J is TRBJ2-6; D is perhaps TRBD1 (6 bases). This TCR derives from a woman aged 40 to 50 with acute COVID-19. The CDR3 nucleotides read TGTGCCTGGAGATCCCGGGACACATCCTTTGGTTCTGGGGCCAACGTCCTGACTTTC. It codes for CAWRSRDTSFGSGANVLTF.